One and the same sample provided the 21 T cell receptor beta chains below, sequenced in a study of blood T cell repertoires in COVID-19. Data came from immunoSEQ multiplex PCR; TCRdb stores just in-frame clones and leaves some out. The sample lists 97,000 or so clones, approximately 90% occurring once. Sequencing was carried out using peripheral blood. All receptors come from a man between 45 and 60 years old with acute or convalescent COVID-19.

Notes on this clone: The missing conserved phenylalanine or tryptophan at the end of this CDR3 makes a read error likely. The limits of the CDR3 on the DNA are not certain, so only TCRdb's listed CDR3 is given. J is TRBJ2-7 and V is TRBV18; TRBD2 was called by the table and not checked on the DNA. A total of 10 residues make up the CDR3, ends included. Germline V gene lookup returns CDR1 KGHSH and CDR2 LQKENI. This CDR3 reads CASSPGTTSL.

The chain links TRBV6-2 or TRBV6-3 to TRBJ1-4; 7 bases match TRBD1. V gave up 4 bases and J gave up 4 bases; unmatched junction bases: 9. The germline V gene has CDR1 MNHEY and CDR2 SVGEGT. The CDR3 extends over 16 amino acids. The CDR3 spells CASSLGTVINNEKLFF. In nucleotides, the CDR3 is TGTGCCAGCAGTTTAGGGACAGTAATAAATAATGAAAAACTGTTTTTT.

This clone was seen just once. This chain links TRBV19 with TRBJ2-7; 13 bases are a match to TRBD2. The end of the DNA fits TRBJ2-5 better, so the J call may be wrong. The CDR3 has 19 amino acids. CDR1 LNHDA and CDR2 SQIVND come from the germline V gene (reference sequence). CDR3 region: CASSSIRMGTSGIKETQYF. The CDR3 DNA follows: TGTGCCAGTAGTAGTATTCGGATGGGGACTAGCGGGATCAAAGAGACCCAGTACTTC.

The rearrangement joins TRBV21-1 to TRBJ1-6. TRBV21-1 constitutes a pseudogene. The CDR3 is made up of 15 amino acids. Here the CDR3 DNA reads TGTGCCAGCAGCAAAGAGAGCTATGCGAGGTCACCCCTCCACTTT. It encodes CASSKESYARSPLHF.

This clone was found a few times. The chain's CDR3 is CASSLQPGQNTGELFF. The CDR3 nucleotides are TGCGCCAGCAGCCTGCAGCCGGGACAGAACACCGGGGAGCTGTTTTTT. The chain combines TRBV5-1 with TRBJ2-2; D may be TRBD1 (6 bases). The germline CDR1 and CDR2 sequences are SGHRS and YFSETQ. The V and J ends lost 4 bases and 1 base respectively, with 14 bases between them. The CDR3 consists of 16 residues.

The chain employs TRBV30 and TRBJ2-7; 7 bases match TRBD2. Germline V lookup: CDR1 GTSNPN, CDR2 SVGIG (reference sequence). This CDR3 is built from 14 residues. With V trimmed by 7 bases and J by 6 bases, 15 bases remained unmatched. CDR3 amino acids: CASSARREYGEQYF. CDR3 in DNA: TGTGCCTCCAGCGCCCGGCGGGAGTACGGCGAGCAGTACTTC.

The chain combines TRBV5-1 with TRBJ1-6; D remains ambiguous. CDR3 length equals 15 residues. Germline CDR1 and CDR2: SGHRS and YFSETQ. Trimming stripped 0 bases from V and 7 bases from J, with 11 bases between. CDR3 sequence (DNA): TGCGCCAGCAGCTTGGAACGGGTCGGGAATTCACCCCTCCACTTT. This gives the protein CASSLERVGNSPLHF.

V and J are TRBV5-1 and TRBJ2-1, with TRBD2 as a possible D gene (5 bases). Germline CDR1 reads SGHRS; CDR2 reads YFSETQ. The CDR3 spans 15 residues. V shed 6 bases and J shed 6 bases, with 19 bases lying between them. The CDR3 coding sequence is TGCGCCAGCACAATGGTGGGCCTTGAGGGCAATGAGCAGTTCTTC. Its protein is CASTMVGLEGNEQFF.

This chain links TRBV6-4 with TRBJ2-4; D is uncertain. Trimming left V 5 bases short and J 6 bases short, with 11 bases between. Germline-derived CDR1 and CDR2 are MRHNA and SNTAGT. This CDR3 contains 13 residues. Written as DNA, the CDR3 is TGTGCCAGCAGTCTCGAGCCAGGAAACATTCAGTACTTC. Its translation is CASSLEPGNIQYF.

This chain uses TRBV20-1 with TRBJ2-7; perhaps TRBD2 as D (6 bases). CDR3 length: 15 residues. Trimming shortened V by 3 bases and J by 1 base, and 16 bases separated the two germline ends. Germline loops: CDR1 DFQATT, CDR2 SNEGSKA (reference sequence). In DNA, the CDR3 is TGCAGTGCTAGTGCCCCTAGCGCCAAGTCCTACGAGCAGTACTTC. Its translation: CSASAPSAKSYEQYF.

In regard to this clone: This same CDR3 is encoded by further DNA sequences in the sample. The chain recombines TRBV6-5 with TRBJ2-7; 7 bases match TRBD1. The V gene end was trimmed by 0 bases and the J gene end by 4 bases; junction bases not matched to a gene: 3. The CDR3 consists of 14 residues. Germline CDR1 is MNHEY and CDR2 is SVGAGI. The CDR3 spells CASSYSTGTYEQYF. The DNA of the CDR3 is TGTGCCAGCAGTTACTCGACAGGGACATACGAGCAGTACTTC.

Note on this clone: One end of the junction is discordant with germline, which a read error may explain. This chain joins TRBV4-2 and TRBJ2-7, with a weak D call TRBD2 (5 bases). The germline CDR1 and CDR2 sequences are LGHNA and YNFKEQ. The CDR3 loop spans 13 amino acids. The CDR3 bases are TGTGCCAGCAGCCACCCCGCCCTAGCAGAGATTTCCTTC. As protein: CASSHPALAEISF.

The gene calls are TRBV25-1 and TRBJ1-4; TRBD1 is a possible D gene (5 bases). The CDR3 is 14 residues long. From germline, CDR1 is MGHDK and CDR2 SYGVNS. The V gene lost 2 bases and the J gene lost 8 bases, with 12 bases spanning the gap. In nucleotides, the CDR3 is TGTGCCAGCAGTGAACTTAGACAGACCGAAAAACTGTTTTTT. It encodes CASSELRQTEKLFF.

In its sample, this clone was seen once. The V gene is TRBV12-2, the J gene TRBJ2-5; TRBD2 was called by the table and not checked on the DNA. TRBV12-2 is flagged as a pseudogene. The CDR3 totals 16 residues. CDR3 nucleotide sequence: TGTGCAAGTCGCTCCTCCTTTCTAGCCGCCCAAGAGACCCAGTACTTC. Amino acids: CASRSSFLAAQETQYF.

This clone was detected only once. V is TRBV30 and J is TRBJ2-4; TRBD1 aligns across 8 bases. Germline V gene lookup returns CDR1 GTSNPN and CDR2 SVGIG (reference sequence). Trimming cost V 2 bases and J 7 bases; bases outside gene matches: 4. This CDR3 has 13 amino acids. Written as DNA, the CDR3 is TGTGCCTGGAGTTACACAGGGGGGAACATTCAGTACTTC. It translates to CAWSYTGGNIQYF. The whole variable domain, remainder taken from reference TRBV30 and TRBJ2-4, is SQTIHQWPATLVQPVGSPLSLECTVEGTSNPNLYWYRQAAGRGLQLLFYSVGIGQISSEVPQNLSASRPQDRQFILSSKKLLLSDSGFYLCAWSYTGGNIQYFGAGTRLSVL.

The chain is built from TRBV20-1 and TRBJ1-4; 7 nucleotides agree with TRBD1. This CDR3 has 12 residues. Per the germline V gene, CDR1 is DFQATT and CDR2 is SNEGSKA (reference sequence). V shed 3 bases and J 8 bases; nucleotides not matched to a gene: 3. The CDR3 DNA reads TGCAGTGCTAGTCAGGGGGGAGAAAAACTGTTTTTT. This encodes CSASQGGEKLFF.

The chain combines TRBV19 with TRBJ2-3; 9 bases line up with TRBD1. Losses at the gene ends were 4 bases for V and 11 bases for J; bases not matched to a gene: 13. The CDR3 extends over 15 amino acids. From germline, CDR1 is LNHDA and CDR2 SQIVND (reference sequence). CDR3 in DNA: TGTGCCAGTAGTACGGGACAGGGCCATGGAATGGGGCAGTATTTT. Translation gives CASSTGQGHGMGQYF.

CDR3 residues: CAWSVGGTGNQPQHF. CDR3 nucleotide sequence: TGTGCCTGGAGTGTAGGCGGGACAGGGAATCAGCCCCAGCATTTT. The chain combines TRBV30 with TRBJ1-5, with TRBD1 identical over 9 bases. Per germline, CDR1 GTSNPN and CDR2 SVGIG (reference sequence). V gave up 0 bases and J gave up 4 bases; unmatched junction bases: 4. The CDR3 totals 15 residues. The variable domain in full, with the rest retrieved from reference TRBV30 and TRBJ1-5, is SQTIHQWPATLVQPVGSPLSLECTVEGTSNPNLYWYRQAAGRGLQLLFYSVGIGQISSEVPQNLSASRPQDRQFILSSKKLLLSDSGFYLCAWSVGGTGNQPQHFGDGTRLSIL.

This sequence joins TRBV10-1 and TRBJ2-1; 8 positions match TRBD2. The V and J ends lost 5 bases and 7 bases, in that order; junction bases with no gene match: 10. The CDR3 length is 15 residues. Germline V lookup: CDR1 WNHNN, CDR2 SYGVQD (reference sequence). CDR3 DNA: TGCGCCAGCAGTCGGGGTAGCGGGATTTCTAATGAGCAGTTCTTC. This gives the protein CASSRGSGISNEQFF.

This clone was observed many times. The V call is TRBV6-5, the J call TRBJ1-1; D gene uncertain. CDR1 and CDR2 (germline): MNHEY, SVGAGI. The CDR3 is 14 amino acids. V was pared by 4 bases and J by 1 base, with 10 bases between. The CDR3, as DNA: TGTGCCAGCAGTTTCCACCGAGGGAACACTGAAGCTTTCTTT. Residues: CASSFHRGNTEAFF.

This clone was seen once. In nucleotides, the CDR3 is TGCAGCGGGAGGCCGGGACTAGGAGGTGAGCAGTTCTTC. This encodes CSGRPGLGGEQFF. The gene calls are TRBV29-1 and TRBJ2-1, with 8 bases fitting TRBD2. Looked up from germline, CDR1 is SQVTM and CDR2 is ANQGSEA. Germline trimming cut 7 bases from V and 9 bases from J; bases unmatched to any gene: 11. This CDR3 is built from 13 residues.